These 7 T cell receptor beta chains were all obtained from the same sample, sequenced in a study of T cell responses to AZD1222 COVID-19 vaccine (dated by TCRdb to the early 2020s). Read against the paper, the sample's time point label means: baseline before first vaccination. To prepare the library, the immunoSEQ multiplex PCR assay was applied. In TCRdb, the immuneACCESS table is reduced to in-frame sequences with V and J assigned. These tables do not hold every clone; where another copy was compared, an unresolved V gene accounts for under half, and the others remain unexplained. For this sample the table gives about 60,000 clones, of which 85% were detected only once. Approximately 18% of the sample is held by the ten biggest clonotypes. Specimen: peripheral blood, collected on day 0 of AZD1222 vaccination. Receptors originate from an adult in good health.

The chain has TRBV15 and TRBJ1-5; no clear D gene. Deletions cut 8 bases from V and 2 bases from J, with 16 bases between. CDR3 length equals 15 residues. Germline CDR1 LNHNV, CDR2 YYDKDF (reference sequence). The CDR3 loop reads CATEDWSGRNQPQHF. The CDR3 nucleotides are TGTGCCACCGAAGATTGGTCTGGCCGCAATCAGCCCCAGCATTTT. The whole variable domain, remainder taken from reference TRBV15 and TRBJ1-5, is DAMVIQNPRYQVTQFGKPVTLSCSQTLNHNVMYWYQQKSSQAPKLLFHYYDKDFNNEADTPDNFQSRRPNTSFCFLDIRSPGLGDTAMYLCATEDWSGRNQPQHFGDGTRLSIL.

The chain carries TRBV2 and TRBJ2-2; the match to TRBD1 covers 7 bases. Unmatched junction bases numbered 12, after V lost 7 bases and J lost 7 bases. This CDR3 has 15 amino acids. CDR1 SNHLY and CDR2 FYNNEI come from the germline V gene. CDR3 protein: CASTNTGVSVGELFF. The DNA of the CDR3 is TGTGCCAGCACTAATACAGGGGTTTCAGTCGGGGAGCTGTTTTTT.

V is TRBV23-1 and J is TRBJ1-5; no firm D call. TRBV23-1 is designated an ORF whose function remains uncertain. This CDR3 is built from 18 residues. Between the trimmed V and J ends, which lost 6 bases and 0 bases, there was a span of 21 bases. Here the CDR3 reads CASSPVMAGDVSNQPQHF. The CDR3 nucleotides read TGCGCCAGCAGCCCAGTGATGGCGGGTGATGTTAGCAATCAGCCCCAGCATTTT.

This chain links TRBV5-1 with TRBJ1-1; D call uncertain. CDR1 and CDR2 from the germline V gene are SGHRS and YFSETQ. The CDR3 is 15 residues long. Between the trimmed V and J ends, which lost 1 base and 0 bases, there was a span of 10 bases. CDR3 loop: CASSLTGPVNTEAFF. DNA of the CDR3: TGCGCCAGCAGCTTGACGGGTCCGGTGAACACTGAAGCTTTCTTT.

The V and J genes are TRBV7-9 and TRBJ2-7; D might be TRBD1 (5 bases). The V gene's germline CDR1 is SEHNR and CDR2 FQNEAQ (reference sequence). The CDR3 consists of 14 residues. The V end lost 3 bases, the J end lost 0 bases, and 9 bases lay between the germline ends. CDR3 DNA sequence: TGTGCCAGCAGCTTCGACAGCGACTCCTACGAGCAGTACTTC. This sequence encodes CASSFDSDSYEQYF.

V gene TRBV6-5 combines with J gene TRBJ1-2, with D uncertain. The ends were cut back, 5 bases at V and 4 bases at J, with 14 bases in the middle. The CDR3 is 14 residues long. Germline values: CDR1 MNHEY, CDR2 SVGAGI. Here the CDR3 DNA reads TGTGCCAGCAGTCCGCCCGGGCCCCCCTATGGCTACACCTTC. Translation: CASSPPGPPYGYTF.

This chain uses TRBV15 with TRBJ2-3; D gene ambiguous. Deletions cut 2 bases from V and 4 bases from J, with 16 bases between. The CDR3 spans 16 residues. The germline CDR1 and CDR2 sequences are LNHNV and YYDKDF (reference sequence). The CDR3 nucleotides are TGTGCCACCAGCAGACCTGTCCCTAGACTTTCAGATACGCAGTATTTT. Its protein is CATSRPVPRLSDTQYF.